The 21 T cell receptor beta chains below come from one sample, sequenced in a study of blood T cell repertoires in COVID-19. Repertoires were generated with immunoSEQ multiplex PCR, while TCRdb's copy carries only in-frame clones and drops some. The repertoire holds about 270,000 clones, with about 87% as singletons. Sequencing was performed on PBMCs or T cells enriched from blood (not recorded which). The receptors come from a woman in her forties or fifties who had recovered from COVID-19.

The chain joins TRBV18 to TRBJ2-7; 12 bases line up with TRBD2. V was pared by 4 bases and J by 0 bases, with 4 bases of the junction left unmatched. This CDR3 is 16 amino acids long. Germline V lookup: CDR1 KGHSH, CDR2 LQKENI. The CDR3 here is CASSRLAGASSYEQYF. The DNA for the CDR3 is TGTGCCAGCTCACGACTAGCGGGAGCGTCCTCCTACGAGCAGTACTTC.

The chain is built from TRBV19 and TRBJ2-5; 7 bases are shared with TRBD2. The CDR3 has 17 amino acids. Per the germline V gene, CDR1 is LNHDA and CDR2 is SQIVND (reference sequence). After removal of 3 bases from V and 1 base from J, the junction contained 11 bases not matched to a gene. The DNA for the CDR3 is TGTGCCAGTAGTATCAGTAGGTCTAGCGGCCTCCAAGAGACCCAGTACTTC. Amino acids: CASSISRSSGLQETQYF.

The rearrangement joins TRBV7-2 to TRBJ1-3; D is perhaps TRBD1 (6 bases). V dropped 5 bases and J dropped 4 bases, with 9 bases sitting between them. Per germline, CDR1 SGHTA and CDR2 FQGNSA. This CDR3 is 13 amino acids long. The CDR3 is CASSVGQGNTIYF. For the CDR3, the DNA is TGTGCCAGCAGCGTCGGACAGGGAAACACCATATATTTT.

The rearrangement uses TRBV5-6 and TRBJ2-1; 12 nucleotides align to TRBD2. Germline V CDR1 and CDR2: SGHDT, YYEEEE. J was trimmed by 8 bases and V by 4 bases; bases with no gene match: 16. CDR3 size: 18 residues. The CDR3: CASSAPRQSSGRAYEQFF. The CDR3 DNA follows: TGTGCCAGCAGCGCGCCCCGTCAGTCTAGCGGGAGGGCCTATGAGCAGTTCTTC. Complete variable domain (other parts from reference TRBV5-6 and TRBJ2-1): DAGVTQSPTHLIKTRGQQVTLRCSPKSGHDTVSWYQQALGQGPQFIFQYYEEEERQRGNFPDRFSGHQFPNYSSELNVNALLLGDSALYLCASSAPRQSSGRAYEQFFGPGTRLTVL.

The V gene is TRBV3-1 (or the pseudogene TRBV3-2), the J gene TRBJ2-1; 8 bases line up with TRBD2. V gave up 1 base and J gave up 6 bases; unmatched junction bases: 8. The CDR3 consists of 16 residues. Per the germline V gene, CDR1 is LGHDT and CDR2 is YNNKEL (reference sequence). This chain's CDR3 is CASSQGSAGVPNEQFF. In nucleotides, the CDR3 is TGTGCCAGCAGCCAAGGTTCAGCGGGAGTCCCCAATGAGCAGTTCTTC.

V gene TRBV9 combines with J gene TRBJ2-5; 8 nucleotides match TRBD2. Looked up from germline, CDR1 is SGDLS and CDR2 is YYNGEE. V shed 3 bases and J 5 bases; nucleotides not matched to a gene: 6. The CDR3 spans 14 residues. This CDR3 reads CASSARGGRETQYF. Written as DNA, the CDR3 is TGTGCCAGCAGCGCCCGGGGGGGGCGGGAGACCCAGTACTTC.

The rearrangement links TRBV7-2 to TRBJ2-3; 9 bases agree with TRBD2. CDR3 length equals 15 residues. J was trimmed by 6 bases and V by 3 bases; bases with no gene match: 7. The V gene's germline CDR1 is SGHTA and CDR2 FQGNSA. The CDR3, as DNA: TGTGCCAGCAGCTTGGGGAGCGGGAGGTTTGATACGCAGTATTTT. As protein: CASSLGSGRFDTQYF.

The gene calls are TRBV10-3 and TRBJ2-5; 12 bases match TRBD2. Trimming removed 3 bases from V and 2 bases from J; junction bases left unmatched: 4. The germline V gene has CDR1 ENHRY and CDR2 SYGVKD. This CDR3 region has 16 residues. CDR3 sequence: CAISETTSGRQETQYF. The CDR3 coding sequence is TGTGCCATCAGTGAAACGACTAGCGGGAGACAAGAGACCCAGTACTTC.

The chain recombines TRBV11-2 with TRBJ2-1; 7 bases map to TRBD2. The germline V gene encodes CDR1 SGHAT and CDR2 FQNNGV. The CDR3 contains 15 residues. The J segment lost 7 bases and the V segment lost 0 bases, leaving 6 bases of the junction unmatched. In nucleotides, the CDR3 is TGTGCCAGCAGCTTAGATTGGAGCGGGGTTAATGAGCAGTTCTTC. Amino acids: CASSLDWSGVNEQFF. The full variable domain, its missing parts supplied by reference TRBV11-2 and TRBJ2-1, is EAGVAQSPRYKIIEKRQSVAFWCNPISGHATLYWYQQILGQGPKLLIQFQNNGVVDDSQLPKDRFSAERLKGVDSTLKIQPAKLEDSAVYLCASSLDWSGVNEQFFGPGTRLTVL.

The chain couples TRBV28 to TRBJ1-1; TRBD1 aligns across 7 bases. With 6 bases clipped from V and 9 bases from J, the junction kept 7 bases outside the gene matches. Germline V gene sequence: CDR1 MDHEN, CDR2 SYDVKM. This CDR3 spans 12 amino acids. For the CDR3, the DNA is TGTGCCAGCAGCCAAGACAGGGTCCAAGCTTTCTTT. Its protein product is CASSQDRVQAFF.

The chain couples TRBV5-5 to TRBJ1-5; 7 bases match TRBD1. The CDR3 spans 15 residues. J was trimmed by 3 bases and V by 2 bases; bases with no gene match: 5. Germline CDR1 and CDR2: SGHKS and YYEKEE (reference sequence). The CDR3, as DNA: TGTGCCAGCAGCTTCGGGACAGTACACAATCAGCCCCAGCATTTT. Its translation: CASSFGTVHNQPQHF.

The chain employs TRBV24-1 and TRBJ1-5; 7 nucleotides match TRBD1. Germline assignment: CDR1 KGHDR and CDR2 SFDVKD. This CDR3 has 15 amino acids. V was clipped by 3 bases and J by 4 bases; unmatched bases: 5. CDR3 DNA sequence: TGTGCCACCAGTGATGCTACAGGGGCAAATCAGCCCCAGCATTTT. This encodes CATSDATGANQPQHF.

As concerns this clone: This sample also contains other DNA sequences that code for the same CDR3. V usage is TRBV28 and J usage is TRBJ1-1; possibly TRBD1 for D (5 bases). CDR3 size: 14 residues. V shed 7 bases and J shed 0 bases, with 12 bases lying between them. Germline V gene sequence: CDR1 MDHEN, CDR2 SYDVKM. CDR3 nucleotide sequence: TGTGCCAGCACCCCCACAGGAATGAACACTGAAGCTTTCTTT. It yields the protein CASTPTGMNTEAFF. Full variable domain (missing parts from reference TRBV28 and TRBJ1-1): DVKVTQSSRYLVKRTGEKVFLECVQDMDHENMFWYRQDPGLGLRLIYFSYDVKMKEKGDIPEGYSVSREKKERFSLILESASTNQTSMYLCASTPTGMNTEAFFGQGTRLTVV.

The chain carries TRBV28 and TRBJ1-3; no definite D call. Germline lookup yields CDR1 MDHEN and CDR2 SYDVKM. CDR3 size: 14 residues. Trimming took off 2 bases at V and 0 bases at J, with 5 bases between the two ends. The CDR3 nucleotides are TGTGCCAGCAGTTTAGCTATCTCTGGAAACACCATATATTTT. Protein product: CASSLAISGNTIYF.

Worth noting for this clone: This sample also contains other DNA sequences that code for the same CDR3. The chain carries TRBV5-1 and TRBJ1-3, with D possibly TRBD1 on 6 matching bases. There are 14 residues in the CDR3. Trimming cost V 4 bases and J 0 bases, with 8 bases left between them. Germline V gene data show CDR1 as SGHRS and CDR2 as YFSETQ. As DNA, the CDR3 is TGCGCCAGCAGCCTGGACAGCTCTGGAAACACCATATATTTT. It yields the protein CASSLDSSGNTIYF.

V and J are TRBV14 and TRBJ2-2, with D tentatively TRBD1 (5 bases). The CDR3 is 14 amino acids. V dropped 2 bases and J dropped 3 bases, with 7 bases sitting between them. CDR1 SGHDN and CDR2 FVKESK come from the germline V gene. The CDR3 DNA reads TGTGCCAGCAGCCAACAGGGCTACACCGGGGAGCTGTTTTTT. It is translated as CASSQQGYTGELFF.

A note on this clone: Other DNA sequences within the sample encode an identical CDR3. The V call is TRBV5-5, the J call TRBJ1-4; 11 nucleotides agree with TRBD1. The V segment lost 4 bases and the J segment 7 bases; nucleotides outside the gene matches: 3. This CDR3 is 14 amino acids long. Germline V lookup: CDR1 SGHKS, CDR2 YYEKEE (reference sequence). Written as DNA, the CDR3 is TGTGCCAGCAGCCTAGGGACAGGGGGTGAAAAACTGTTTTTT. Encoded protein: CASSLGTGGEKLFF.

CDR3 amino acids: CASSSGAISNQPQHF. For the CDR3, the DNA is TGTGCCAGCAGCTCAGGGGCAATTAGCAATCAGCCCCAGCATTTT. The chain recombines TRBV7-8 with TRBJ1-5; maybe TRBD1 (6 bases). Germline V gene sequence: CDR1 SGHVS, CDR2 FQNEAQ. This CDR3 is built from 15 residues. V was cut by 4 bases and J by 0 bases, with 10 bases left in between.

The chain employs TRBV28 and TRBJ1-4; 10 nucleotides align to TRBD1. The CDR3 runs 15 residues. V lost 5 bases, J lost 3 bases, and 3 bases stayed unmatched. Germline V lookup: CDR1 MDHEN, CDR2 SYDVKM. CDR3 sequence: CASSTDRGANEKLFF. For the CDR3, the DNA is TGTGCCAGCAGTACGGACAGGGGGGCTAATGAAAAACTGTTTTTT.

The rearrangement joins TRBV28 to TRBJ1-2; D possibly corresponds to TRBD1 (6 bases). The CDR3 length is 13 residues. Germline CDR1 and CDR2: MDHEN and SYDVKM. The ends were cut back, 6 bases at V and 4 bases at J, with 12 bases in the middle. For the CDR3, the DNA is TGTGCCAGCAGATCCCGGGACACCTATGGCTACACCTTC. Protein: CASRSRDTYGYTF.

The rearrangement joins TRBV5-5 to TRBJ1-6; 8 positions match TRBD1. Germline CDR1 SGHKS, CDR2 YYEKEE (reference sequence). There are 15 residues in the CDR3. After removal of 1 base from V and 8 bases from J, the junction contained 5 bases not matched to a gene. The CDR3 DNA reads as TGTGCCAGCAGCTTGCAGGGGGCGCGGGATTCACCCCTCCACTTT. Translated: CASSLQGARDSPLHF. Looking up the rest from reference TRBV5-5 and TRBJ1-6 gives the full variable domain: DAGVTQSPTHLIKTRGQQVTLRCSPISGHKSVSWYQQVLGQGPQFIFQYYEKEERGRGNFPDRFSARQFPNYSSELNVNALLLGDSALYLCASSLQGARDSPLHFGNGTRLTVT.